Reported below is one TCR beta chain. This specimen comes from a study of control samples from healthy donors and cancer patients. Sequencing used immunoSEQ multiplex PCR; TCRdb keeps in-frame clones, though not all of them. The sample has some 120,000 clones, around nine tenths seen once. V was shortened by 10 bases and J by 1 base, with 10 bases between the two germline ends. Germline values: CDR1 WSHSY, CDR2 SAAADI. This CDR3 has 12 residues. Sequenced: blood. The clonotype originates from a man aged 40-55 years in good health. This chain uses TRBV10-2 with TRBJ2-5; D is undetermined. The CDR3 DNA reads as TGCGCCAACACAGTGGGCCAAGAGACCCAGTACTTC. Its translation: CANTVGQETQYF.